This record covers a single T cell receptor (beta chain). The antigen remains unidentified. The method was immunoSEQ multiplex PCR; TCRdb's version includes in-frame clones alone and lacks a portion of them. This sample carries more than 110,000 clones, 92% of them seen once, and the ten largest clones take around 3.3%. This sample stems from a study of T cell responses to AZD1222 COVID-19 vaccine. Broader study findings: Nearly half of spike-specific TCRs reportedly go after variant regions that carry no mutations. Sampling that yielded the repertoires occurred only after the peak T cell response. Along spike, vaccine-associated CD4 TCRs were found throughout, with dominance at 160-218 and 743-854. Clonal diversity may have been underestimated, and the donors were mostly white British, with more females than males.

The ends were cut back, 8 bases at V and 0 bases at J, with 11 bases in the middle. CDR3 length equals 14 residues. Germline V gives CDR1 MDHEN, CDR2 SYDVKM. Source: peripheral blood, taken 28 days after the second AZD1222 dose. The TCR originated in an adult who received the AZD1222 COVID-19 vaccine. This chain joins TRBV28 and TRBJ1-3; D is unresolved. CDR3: CASRSHYSGNTIYF. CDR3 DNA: TGTGCCAGCCGTTCGCACTACTCTGGAAACACCATATATTTT.